These T cell receptor beta chains were read from a single sample in a study of blood T cells in healthy people across ages. TCRdb used MiXCR to reprocess the 5' RACE reads, holding one entry per CDR3 protein. The sample has 550,000 to 750,000 distinct CDR3 sequences; under 25% are singletons. The sequenced sample consisted of blood. These receptors came from a man between 65 and 85 years old in good health. CDR3s include the opening cysteine and the closing phenylalanine or tryptophan. Each record gives: clone size, V gene, CDR3 length, CDR3 protein. Clone sizes are given selectively: once, few, many, or a class where the clone is expanded.

clone size: NA
V gene: TRBV20-1
CDR3 length: 15
CDR3 protein: CSAEGAGGPWNEQLF

clone size: few
V gene: TRBV14
CDR3 length: 16
CDR3 protein: CASSQVFGSGTGELFF

clone size: NA
V gene: TRBV29-1
CDR3 length: 15
CDR3 protein: CSGIGLPDSYNEQFF

clone size: few
V gene: TRBV9
CDR3 length: 13
CDR3 protein: CASSFDIEETQYF

clone size: few
V gene: TRBV20-1
CDR3 length: 12
CDR3 protein: CSAKFRVGTQYF

clone size: few
V gene: TRBV20-1
CDR3 length: 13
CDR3 protein: CSAAGQVYNEQFF

clone size: NA
V gene: TRBV29-1
CDR3 length: 11
CDR3 protein: CSVAPDTEAFF

clone size: many
V gene: TRBV28
CDR3 length: 14
CDR3 protein: CASGSLGGADTQYF

clone size: NA
V gene: TRBV7-9
CDR3 length: 14
CDR3 protein: CASSPTSGRTEAFF

clone size: few
V gene: TRBV19
CDR3 length: 18
CDR3 protein: CASTRTRNNGGSNYGYTF

clone size: few
V gene: TRBV7-8
CDR3 length: 16
CDR3 protein: CASSSGTPFSRSEAFF

clone size: many
V gene: TRBV28
CDR3 length: 12
CDR3 protein: CASSLRGYEQYF

clone size: many
V gene: TRBV5-1
CDR3 length: 14
CDR3 protein: CASSLEPGGETQYF

clone size: NA
V gene: TRBV7-9
CDR3 length: 17
CDR3 protein: CASSSTRSSALTDTQYF

clone size: many
V gene: TRBV2
CDR3 length: 12
CDR3 protein: CASTDPNEKLFF

clone size: NA
V gene: TRBV3-1
CDR3 length: 14
CDR3 protein: CASSLVGGGVGYTF

clone size: NA
V gene: TRBV5-5
CDR3 length: 15
CDR3 protein: CASSLSGDTSYGYTF

clone size: many
V gene: TRBV4-1
CDR3 length: 16
CDR3 protein: CASSQAPPGVGETQYF

clone size: NA
V gene: TRBV3-1
CDR3 length: 15
CDR3 protein: CASSQEYSETDTQYF

clone size: few
V gene: TRBV27
CDR3 length: 15
CDR3 protein: CASRPQAGGPDIQYF

clone size: few
V gene: TRBV6-4
CDR3 length: 15
CDR3 protein: CASSDSGTGSGGYTF

clone size: many
V gene: TRBV29-1
CDR3 length: 13
CDR3 protein: CSVDDSGANVLTF

clone size: NA
V gene: TRBV5-1
CDR3 length: 16
CDR3 protein: CASSPVPELGANVLTF

clone size: NA
V gene: TRBV12-3/TRBV12-4
CDR3 length: 13
CDR3 protein: CASSTYWTGELFF

clone size: once
V gene: TRBV4-1
CDR3 length: 15
CDR3 protein: CASSQDGSTSYEQYF

clone size: once
V gene: TRBV20-1
CDR3 length: 13
CDR3 protein: CSVSPGQNYGYTF

clone size: NA
V gene: TRBV2
CDR3 length: 12
CDR3 protein: CASSELEETQYF

clone size: few
V gene: TRBV12-3/TRBV12-4
CDR3 length: 14
CDR3 protein: CASSLNRGPQPQHF

clone size: many
V gene: TRBV7-9
CDR3 length: 14
CDR3 protein: CASSLDRGTYEQYF

clone size: NA
V gene: TRBV3-1
CDR3 length: 13
CDR3 protein: CASSQVSSYEQYF

clone size: few
V gene: TRBV7-2
CDR3 length: 14
CDR3 protein: CASSFGGKSSEQFF